This TCR beta chain was documented in a study of beta chain features in type 1 diabetes. Study-wide results and caveats: The study found moderately but significantly shorter TCRB CDR3s in all four CD4+ subsets of Type 1 diabetes patients.

Expressed TCRB transcripts were sequenced because the entire RNA isolate underwent reverse transcription. The table came from immunoSEQ multiplex PCR; TCRdb's copy has only in-frame clones and leaves some out. The sample consists of about 660,000 clones, about an eighth of them appearing once. This clone has only a few counts. Its antigen is unknown. The same CDR3 also results from other DNA sequences found in this sample. This sequence was found in a man aged 18-30 years with type 1 diabetes. Material for sequencing was naive CD4+ T cells from blood.

As DNA, the CDR3 is TGTGCCAGCAGCTTGCAACCAAACACTGAAGCTTTCTTT. It encodes CASSLQPNTEAFF. The chain links TRBV7-9 to TRBJ1-1, with no clear D. The CDR3 runs to 13 residues. V was shortened by 3 bases and J by 2 bases, with 7 bases between the two germline ends. CDR1 SEHNR and CDR2 FQNEAQ come from the germline V gene (reference sequence).